The text below deals with one TCR beta chain. The clone's antigen remains unknown. It has no much larger one-base neighbor in the sample; base qualities were not kept. Looking up the germline V gene (reference sequence) yields CDR1 LNHNV and CDR2 YYDKDF. Trimmed from V: 0 bases; trimmed from J: 7 bases; junction bases lacking a gene match: 12. The CDR3 numbers 16 residues from cysteine through valine. The retained sequence is limited to the CDR3, 48 bases, with the frame set at the first base. These data belong to a study of T cell responses to AZD1222 COVID-19 vaccine (dated by TCRdb to 2020 to 2022). Regarding the complete study: A total of about 250 trial participants underwent TCR sequencing, of whom 200 to 220 had received two doses of AZD1222 and 26 had received two doses of the MenACWY control vaccine. Enrollment into the trials was organized by age into subgroups of 18-55, 56-69 and 70-plus years, and those subgroups contained roughly 150, 30 and 60 TCR-sequenced participants, respectively. Study-wide conclusions, independent of this receptor: Because no day 14 peak-response samples were available, repertoires were characterized only after the peak T cell response. The 56-69-year group was small, and its depth increase did not reach significance, likely because of low power. Conclusions about previously exposed vaccinees were limited because only 5 or 6 AZD1222 recipients were SARS-CoV-2 seropositive at baseline. CD4 TCRs associated with the vaccine covered the entire spike protein, and the dominant responses were in regions 160-218 and 743-854. Reportedly, close to half of the unique spike-specific TCRs recognized epitopes lying outside the regions that are mutated in the B.1.351 and B.1.1.7 variants. Most participants were white British and females outnumbered males, and the authors suggested that clonal diversity may have been underestimated. Spike-specific TCR breadth and depth rose significantly after two AZD1222 doses compared with day 0 and with MenACWY recipients.

The CDR3 regions of human TCRbeta chains were analyzed by immunosequencing. In the paper's pipeline: TCRs in the repertoires were compared against a reference library of SARS-CoV-2-specific TCRs that had been generated with the MIRA antigen-specificity platform. Breadth meant the fraction of unique TCRs that were SARS-CoV-2-associated, whereas depth meant the fraction of total T cells that were SARS-CoV-2-associated. Each spike-specific TCR was assigned to its reactive spike region and to a CD4 or CD8 class using the MIRA data. Log10-transformed breadth and depth values were compared by one-way ANOVA with Sidak's multiple comparisons tests. Entries here come from immuneACCESS through TCRdb and include only in-frame sequences with V and J called. Some clones fail to appear in such tables; in the studies checked, an unresolved V gene covers under half of the shortfall, and the cause of the remainder is unknown. The DNA was the basis for D and trimming; V, J and clone size are from that table. This sample has some 40,000 clones in its table, and around 80% of those were observed once. In total, the top ten clones hold 20% to 25% of the sample.

The time point label corresponds to: about 28 days (+/-7) after the second vaccine dose. The sample's treatment or condition label is to be understood as: meningococcal conjugate vaccine given as trial control. Vaccinee samples came from UK trials COV001 and COV002, including a single-blind randomized controlled phase 2/3 trial of AZD1222 (ChAdOx1 nCoV-19) in healthy adults. Trial participant PBMC samples were collected at day 0 and day 28 after the second dose for TCRbeta chain sequencing. Sample: peripheral blood, taken 28 days after the second dose of the MenACWY control vaccine. The sequence links TRBV15 to TRBJ2-7; 7 of the junction bases match TRBD2. The origin of this receptor is an adult who received the MenACWY meningococcal vaccine as a control. Here the CDR3 is given as CATSRDRASSGVEQYV. DNA sequence: TGTGCCACCAGCAGAGATAGGGCTTCGAGCGGGGTTGAGCAGTACGTC.